One and the same sample provided the 17 T cell receptor beta chains below, sequenced in a study of cytomegalovirus exposure and HLA in healthy donors. It was with 60 Vbeta and 13 Jbeta primers that the PCR ran. Repertoires were generated with immunoSEQ multiplex PCR, while TCRdb's copy carries only in-frame clones and drops some. This table has about 88,000 clones, around 90% appearing once. The source material was PBMCs. The receptors shown here come from a man between 18 and 29 years old in good health and CMV-seronegative.

This clone was seen a single time. The V gene is TRBV5-1, the J gene TRBJ2-3; D not resolved. V lost 1 base, J lost 6 bases, and 12 bases lay in between. CDR3 size: 14 residues. CDR1 is SGHRS, CDR2 YFSETQ, per germline. The CDR3 loop is CASSLSRSLDTQYF. The CDR3 DNA follows: TGCGCCAGCAGCTTGTCGCGTTCTCTGGATACGCAGTATTTT.

V is TRBV7-9 and J is TRBJ2-2; 8 nucleotides line up with TRBD1. The ends lost 5 bases at V and 4 bases at J; junction bases unmatched: 12. This CDR3 contains 17 residues. Germline loops: CDR1 SEHNR, CDR2 FQNEAQ (reference sequence). The CDR3 spells CASSKASGQVSTGELFF. The CDR3 DNA sequence: TGTGCCAGCAGCAAAGCCTCGGGACAGGTTAGCACCGGGGAGCTGTTTTTT. Variable domain in full (rest from reference TRBV7-9 and TRBJ2-2): DTGVSQNPRHKITKRGQNVTFRCDPISEHNRLYWYRQTLGQGPEFLTYFQNEAQLEKSRLLSDRFSAERPKGSFSTLEIQRTEQGDSAMYLCASSKASGQVSTGELFFGEGSRLTVL.

V gene TRBV4-3 combines with J gene TRBJ2-1, with 7 nucleotides matching TRBD2. CDR3 length equals 13 residues. With V trimmed by 1 base and J by 9 bases, 3 bases remained unmatched. Germline CDR1 and CDR2: LGHNA and YSLEER. CDR3 in amino acids: CASSQGASGEQFF. CDR3 coding DNA: TGCGCCAGCAGCCAAGGGGCTAGCGGTGAGCAGTTCTTC.

J is TRBJ2-1 and V is TRBV9; the match to TRBD2 covers 11 bases. The length of the CDR3 is 19 residues. The germline V gene has CDR1 SGDLS and CDR2 YYNGEE. Trimming cost V 0 bases and J 6 bases; bases outside gene matches: 14. The CDR3 is CASSVGIGVAGGPTNEQFF. CDR3 coding DNA: TGTGCCAGCAGCGTAGGGATCGGGGTAGCGGGAGGGCCAACCAATGAGCAGTTCTTC.

This rearrangement joins TRBV6-4 to TRBJ2-3, with D possibly TRBD2 on 5 matching bases. The V gene's germline CDR1 is MRHNA and CDR2 SNTAGT. This CDR3 is built from 15 residues. V was shortened by 5 bases and J by 1 base, with 13 bases between the two germline ends. CDR3 in amino acids: CASSMTSGGTDTQYF. CDR3 bases: TGTGCCAGCAGTATGACCAGCGGAGGCACAGATACGCAGTATTTT.

This clone occurred a few times. V usage is TRBV7-8 and J usage is TRBJ2-7, with 12 bases aligning to TRBD2. The CDR3 is made up of 15 amino acids. After removal of 4 bases from V and 0 bases from J, the junction contained 1 base not matched to a gene. From germline, CDR1 is SGHVS and CDR2 FQNEAQ. CDR3 in amino acids: CASSSTSGSSYEQYF. The CDR3 region has the DNA TGTGCCAGCAGCTCGACTAGCGGGAGCTCCTACGAGCAGTACTTC.

J is TRBJ2-1 and V is TRBV29-1; TRBD2 agrees at 7 bases. After removal of 7 bases from V and 3 bases from J, the junction contained 3 bases not matched to a gene. Germline lookup yields CDR1 SQVTM and CDR2 ANQGSEA. There are 12 residues in the CDR3. The CDR3 spells CSARGGYNEQFF. The CDR3 bases are TGCAGCGCGCGCGGGGGCTACAATGAGCAGTTCTTC.

This clone has a single count. The chain employs TRBV4-2 and TRBJ2-7, with 10 bases that match TRBD2. The CDR3 sequence is 19 residues long. Germline CDR1 LGHNA, CDR2 YNFKEQ. V dropped 3 bases and J dropped 1; count of bases not matched to a gene: 15. CDR3 nucleotide sequence: TGTGCCAGCAGCCAGGAATACCCGGGACTAGCGTTGTTTTCCTACGAGCAGTACTTC. This translates into CASSQEYPGLALFSYEQYF.

This CDR3 reads CASSIGGTAIYEQYF. The CDR3 nucleotides are TGTGCCAGTAGTATAGGGGGGACAGCAATCTACGAGCAGTACTTC. This rearrangement joins TRBV19 to TRBJ2-7; 7 nucleotides agree with TRBD1. V shed 1 base and J 3 bases; nucleotides not matched to a gene: 6. CDR3 length: 15 amino acids. The V gene's germline CDR1 is LNHDA and CDR2 SQIVND (reference sequence).

This clone was picked up one time. In DNA, the CDR3 is TGTGCCAGCAGGCCGACAGGGCAAGACTACGAGCAGTACTTC. Translated: CASRPTGQDYEQYF. The rearrangement links TRBV6-1 to TRBJ2-7, with 7 bases that match TRBD1. Looked up from germline, CDR1 is MNHNS and CDR2 is SASEGT. CDR3 length equals 14 residues. The trim removed 6 bases at V and 3 bases at J, leaving 8 bases unmatched.

The chain combines TRBV29-1 with TRBJ2-3; perhaps TRBD2 as D (5 bases). Germline CDR1 and CDR2: SQVTM and ANQGSEA. With 3 bases removed from V and 0 bases from J, the gap between germline ends came to 7 bases. The CDR3 length is 13 residues. The CDR3 is CSVERTSTDTQYF. Written as DNA, the CDR3 is TGCAGCGTTGAGAGGACTAGCACAGATACGCAGTATTTT.

The gene calls are TRBV6-5 and TRBJ2-5, with 10 bases identical to TRBD1. The J call may not be correct, given that the DNA end is closer to TRBJ2-7. CDR1 is MNHEY and CDR2 is SVGAGI in the germline V gene. The CDR3 has 14 amino acids. The CDR3 DNA sequence: TGTGCCAGCAGACCTGACAGGGGGCGCACCGAGCAGTACTTC. The encoded protein is CASRPDRGRTEQYF.

This rearrangement joins TRBV27 to TRBJ2-7; TRBD2 aligns across 8 bases. Trimming took 9 bases from V and 2 from J; bases not matched to a gene: 12. The CDR3 has 15 residues. Germline CDR1 and CDR2: MNHEY and SMNVEV (reference sequence). CDR3 in DNA: TGTGCCAGTCAGCCTGCCGGGACTAGAACCTACGAGCAGTACTTC. Translation gives CASQPAGTRTYEQYF.

V is TRBV4-2 and J is TRBJ2-1; TRBD2 might be the D (5 bases). The CDR3 has 16 amino acids. The V gene's germline CDR1 is LGHNA and CDR2 YNFKEQ. The V end lost 1 base, the J end lost 10 bases, and 20 bases lay between the germline ends. DNA of the CDR3: TGTGCCAGCAGCCAAGGCCGGGAACCACAACTAATCGAGCAGTTCTTC. The encoded protein is CASSQGREPQLIEQFF.

The CDR3, as DNA: TGTGCCACCAACACCGGGAGATACAATGAGCAGTTCTTC. Translation gives CATNTGRYNEQFF. V is TRBV6-1 and J is TRBJ2-1; the D gene is possibly TRBD2 (6 bases). This CDR3 comprises 13 residues. V shed 10 bases and J shed 4 bases, with 14 bases lying between them. CDR1 MNHNS and CDR2 SASEGT come from the germline V gene.

The chain carries TRBV28 and TRBJ2-3; 10 nucleotides agree with TRBD1. CDR1 is MDHEN, CDR2 SYDVKM, per germline. The CDR3 has 15 residues. V gave up 6 bases and J gave up 3 bases; unmatched junction bases: 6. In DNA, the CDR3 is TGTGCCAGCAGACCCGGACAGGGGGGAACAGATACGCAGTATTTT. It translates to CASRPGQGGTDTQYF.

V and J are TRBV5-1 and TRBJ2-1; D gene unclear. The CDR3 has 16 residues. Trimming cost V 3 bases and J 0 bases, with 13 bases left between them. The germline CDR1 and CDR2 sequences are SGHRS and YFSETQ. CDR3 residues: CASSSDPGLSYNEQFF. CDR3 coding DNA: TGCGCCAGCAGCTCTGATCCGGGTCTCTCCTACAATGAGCAGTTCTTC.